This T cell receptor beta chain was identified in a study of blood T cell repertoires in COVID-19. The protocol was immunoSEQ multiplex PCR, while the TCRdb copy is restricted to in-frame clones and leaves out a portion. The sample lists 200,000 to 300,000 clones, 85% to 90% occurring once. Germline values: CDR1 SGHTA, CDR2 FQGNSA. The CDR3 runs 14 residues. J was trimmed by 2 bases and V by 6 bases; bases with no gene match: 4. Notes on this clone: This CDR3 is also generated by other DNA sequences in the sample.

V is TRBV7-2 and J is TRBJ1-3; 7 bases line up with TRBD1. This clonotype was sampled from a man older than 75 with acute or convalescent COVID-19. Material for sequencing was peripheral blood. The CDR3 sequence is CASSLGQAGNTIYF. CDR3 sequence (DNA): TGTGCCAGCAGTCTCGGACAGGCTGGAAACACCATATATTTT.